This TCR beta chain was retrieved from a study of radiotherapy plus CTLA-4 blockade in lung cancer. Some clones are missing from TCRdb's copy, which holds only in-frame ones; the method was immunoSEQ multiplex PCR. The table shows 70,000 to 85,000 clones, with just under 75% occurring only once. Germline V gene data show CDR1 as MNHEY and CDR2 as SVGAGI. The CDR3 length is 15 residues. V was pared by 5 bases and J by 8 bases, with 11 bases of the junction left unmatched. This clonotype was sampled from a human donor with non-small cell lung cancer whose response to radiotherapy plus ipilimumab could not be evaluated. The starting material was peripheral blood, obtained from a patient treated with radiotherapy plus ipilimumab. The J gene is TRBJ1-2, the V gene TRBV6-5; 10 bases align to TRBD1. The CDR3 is CASSPPRDRGGGYTF. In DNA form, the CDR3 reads TGTGCCAGCAGTCCGCCCCGGGACAGGGGTGGGGGCTACACCTTC.